Shown below are 22 T cell receptor beta chains from a single sample sequenced in a study of cytomegalovirus exposure and HLA in healthy donors. Sequencing used immunoSEQ multiplex PCR; TCRdb keeps in-frame clones, though not all of them. The repertoire consists of about 200,000 clones, with roughly 83% occurring once and the leading ten covering roughly 1.5%. The specimen sequenced was PBMCs. These receptors were collected from a woman between 18 and 29 years old in good health and CMV-seronegative.

The CDR3 nucleotides read TGTGCCAGCAGCTTGGCGGCAGGATCCTACGAGCAGTACTTC. Translation gives CASSLAAGSYEQYF. The gene calls are TRBV5-5 and TRBJ2-7; D gene unclear. In germline, CDR1 is SGHKS, CDR2 YYEKEE (reference sequence). The CDR3 is 14 residues long. V was shortened by 0 bases and J by 1 base, with 8 bases between the two germline ends.

This chain joins TRBV6-1 and TRBJ2-7; 9 positions match TRBD1. Germline V gene sequence: CDR1 MNHNS, CDR2 SASEGT. The CDR3 totals 14 residues. With 6 bases clipped from V and 5 bases from J, the junction kept 8 bases outside the gene matches. The CDR3 loop is CASSRQGGLNEQYF. The CDR3 DNA is TGTGCCAGCAGCAGACAGGGGGGGCTGAACGAGCAGTACTTC.

This clone was detected only a few times. The chain employs TRBV18 and TRBJ1-2; a possible D gene is TRBD1 (5 bases). CDR3 length: 12 amino acids. Germline-derived CDR1 and CDR2 are KGHSH and LQKENI. V was cut by 0 bases and J by 8 bases, with 7 bases left in between. The CDR3 DNA reads as TGTGCCAGCTCACCACCGACAGCCGGCTACACCTTC. Amino acids: CASSPPTAGYTF.

This sequence joins TRBV10-3 and TRBJ2-1; 11 bases are a match to TRBD2. Germline V gene sequence: CDR1 ENHRY, CDR2 SYGVKD. The CDR3 is 18 residues long. V shed 4 bases and J 7 bases; nucleotides not matched to a gene: 15. CDR3 in amino acids: CAISAPPRPSGGQNEQFF. The CDR3 coding sequence is TGTGCCATCAGTGCCCCCCCCCGGCCTAGCGGGGGGCAGAATGAGCAGTTCTTC.

The CDR3 DNA sequence: TGTGCCTGGAGTAACAAAGGGAGGGGAAGCACTGAAGCTTTCTTT. Residues: CAWSNKGRGSTEAFF. The J gene is TRBJ1-1, the V gene TRBV30, with TRBD1 as a possible D gene (5 bases). This CDR3 contains 15 residues. Germline V gene sequence: CDR1 GTSNPN, CDR2 SVGIG (reference sequence). With 2 bases removed from V and 4 bases from J, the gap between germline ends came to 17 bases.

This clone was observed a handful of times. The V call is TRBV30, the J call TRBJ1-1, with 7 bases matching TRBD1. The CDR3 contains 14 residues. Germline V gives CDR1 GTSNPN, CDR2 SVGIG (reference sequence). Unmatched junction bases numbered 4, after V lost 3 bases and J lost 0 bases. The CDR3 sequence: CAWSPTGMNTEAFF. The DNA of the CDR3 is TGTGCCTGGAGCCCGACAGGGATGAACACTGAAGCTTTCTTT.

A few counts support this clone. This sequence joins TRBV2 and TRBJ2-1; D not resolved. Germline CDR1 SNHLY, CDR2 FYNNEI. The V gene lost 8 bases and the J gene lost 3 bases, with 2 bases spanning the gap. The CDR3 has 10 residues. CDR3 in amino acids: CASRYNEQFF. DNA of the CDR3: TGTGCCAGCCGCTACAATGAGCAGTTCTTC. Full variable domain (missing parts from reference TRBV2 and TRBJ2-1): EPEVTQTPSHQVTQMGQEVILRCVPISNHLYFYWYRQILGQKVEFLVSFYNNEISEKSEIFDDQFSVERPDGSNFTLKIRSTKLEDSAMYFCASRYNEQFFGPGTRLTVL.

The chain couples TRBV9 to TRBJ2-7; a possible D gene is TRBD1 (6 bases). V lost 3 bases, J lost 3 bases, and 10 bases lay in between. Germline V gives CDR1 SGDLS, CDR2 YYNGEE. The length of the CDR3 is 13 residues. In DNA, the CDR3 is TGTGCCAGCAGCGAGGACAGTTTCTACGAGCAGTACTTC. Translation gives CASSEDSFYEQYF.

V gene TRBV2 combines with J gene TRBJ2-7; 9 bases map to TRBD1. The CDR3 has 16 amino acids. Per the germline V gene, CDR1 is SNHLY and CDR2 is FYNNEI. The ends lost 6 bases at V and 5 bases at J; junction bases unmatched: 14. The CDR3 reads CASRSLPGQGRDEQYF. The CDR3 bases are TGTGCCAGCAGATCCTTACCGGGACAGGGAAGGGACGAGCAGTACTTC. Variable domain in full (rest from reference TRBV2 and TRBJ2-7): EPEVTQTPSHQVTQMGQEVILRCVPISNHLYFYWYRQILGQKVEFLVSFYNNEISEKSEIFDDQFSVERPDGSNFTLKIRSTKLEDSAMYFCASRSLPGQGRDEQYFGPGTRLTVT.

The V and J genes are TRBV5-1 and TRBJ2-2; D ambiguous. This CDR3 has 15 amino acids. Germline CDR1 is SGHRS and CDR2 is YFSETQ. Trimming took off 0 bases at V and 0 bases at J, with 6 bases between the two ends. The chain's CDR3 is CASSLGLTNTGELFF. For the CDR3, the DNA is TGCGCCAGCAGCTTGGGACTTACGAACACCGGGGAGCTGTTTTTT.

V gene TRBV18 combines with J gene TRBJ2-4; 9 positions agree with TRBD2. Germline V gene sequence: CDR1 KGHSH, CDR2 LQKENI. The CDR3 contains 17 residues. V lost 3 bases, J lost 3 bases, and 9 bases stayed unmatched. CDR3 protein: CASSPMASGDLKNIQYF. Here the CDR3 DNA reads TGTGCCAGCTCACCGATGGCTAGCGGGGACCTCAAAAACATTCAGTACTTC. The whole variable domain, remainder taken from reference TRBV18 and TRBJ2-4, is NAGVMQNPRHLVRRRGQEARLRCSPMKGHSHVYWYRQLPEEGLKFMVYLQKENIIDESGMPKERFSAEFPKEGPSILRIQQVVRGDSAAYFCASSPMASGDLKNIQYFGAGTRLSVL.

J is TRBJ1-4 and V is TRBV11-1, with D possibly TRBD1 on 6 matching bases. The CDR3 runs 14 residues. From germline, CDR1 is SGHAT and CDR2 FQDESV (reference sequence). Trimming took off 5 bases at V and 5 bases at J, with 12 bases between the two ends. In DNA form, the CDR3 reads TGTGCCAGCAGCCTCGACAGGATCAATGAAAAACTGTTTTTT. Amino acids: CASSLDRINEKLFF.

This chain joins TRBV6-5 and TRBJ2-2; D is ambiguous. V was shortened by 2 bases and J by 3 bases, with 4 bases between the two germline ends. The germline CDR1 and CDR2 sequences are MNHEY and SVGAGI. The CDR3 covers 13 residues. CDR3 nucleotide sequence: TGTGCCAGCAGTTACCTAGACACCGGGGAGCTGTTTTTT. Translation: CASSYLDTGELFF.

The chain recombines TRBV7-9 with TRBJ1-2; TRBD1 agrees at 8 bases. V trimming: 3 bases; J trimming: 7 bases; junction bases outside the gene matches: 19. Germline V gene sequence: CDR1 SEHNR, CDR2 FQNEAQ (reference sequence). This CDR3 has 18 amino acids. The CDR3 DNA follows: TGTGCCAGCAGCTTCTTGACGCTAACCAGGGGGCGAATGGGTGGCTACACCTTC. Translated, it gives CASSFLTLTRGRMGGYTF.

This sequence joins TRBV10-2 and TRBJ2-1; TRBD2 matches 10 bases. Trimming cost V 6 bases and J 4 bases; bases outside gene matches: 6. Germline CDR1 reads WSHSY; CDR2 reads SAAADI. The CDR3 sequence is 15 residues long. CDR3 in amino acids: CASRSLAGRYNEQFF. The CDR3 DNA follows: TGCGCCAGCAGATCACTAGCGGGACGTTACAATGAGCAGTTCTTC.

The chain joins TRBV5-4 to TRBJ2-3, with 10 bases lining up with TRBD1. This CDR3 contains 18 residues. The trim removed 3 bases at V and 2 bases at J, leaving 12 bases unmatched. Germline CDR1 SGHNT, CDR2 YYREEE (reference sequence). The CDR3 here is CASSSRTGGIDYTDTQYF. The CDR3 nucleotides read TGTGCCAGCAGCTCGAGGACAGGGGGAATCGACTACACAGATACGCAGTATTTT. Complete variable domain (other parts from reference TRBV5-4 and TRBJ2-3): ETGVTQSPTHLIKTRGQQVTLRCSSQSGHNTVSWYQQALGQGPQFIFQYYREEENGRGNFPPRFSGLQFPNYSSELNVNALELDDSALYLCASSSRTGGIDYTDTQYFGPGTRLTVL.

V and J are TRBV5-4 and TRBJ2-5; 11 bases match TRBD1. Germline-derived CDR1 and CDR2 are SGHNT and YYREEE (reference sequence). V was pared by 2 bases and J by 5 bases, with 8 bases of the junction left unmatched. The CDR3 runs to 16 residues. The CDR3 coding sequence is TGTGCCAGCAGCTTTGGGGACAGGGGGGTTCGGGAGACCCAGTACTTC. It codes for CASSFGDRGVRETQYF.

Worth noting for this clone: Compared with germline, one end of the junction differs, possibly owing to a read error. The J gene is TRBJ1-3, the V gene TRBV7-9; D perhaps matches TRBD1 (6 bases). Germline loops: CDR1 SEHNR, CDR2 FQNEAQ (reference sequence). The CDR3 extends over 16 amino acids. The CDR3 nucleotides are TGTGCCAGCAGATTAGGGCCGGACAGCTCTGGAAACACCATATATTTT. Translated, it gives CASRLGPDSSGNTIYF.

J is TRBJ2-3 and V is TRBV5-1, with TRBD1 identical over 12 bases. The length of the CDR3 is 16 residues. Germline CDR1 is SGHRS and CDR2 is YFSETQ. Trimming at V came to 3 bases and at J to 1 base, leaving 3 bases not matched to a gene. CDR3 sequence (DNA): TGCGCCAGCAGCTCCGGGACAGGGGGCCGCACAGATACGCAGTATTTT. Protein product: CASSSGTGGRTDTQYF.

This clone was seen just once. The chain carries TRBV18 and TRBJ2-2, with 10 bases matching TRBD1. V lost 3 bases and J lost 3; bases outside the gene matches: 4. The CDR3 is 16 residues long. Germline CDR1 and CDR2: KGHSH and LQKENI. The CDR3 DNA reads TGTGCCAGCTCACCCCCAGGACAGGGGGACACCGGGGAGCTGTTTTTT. This sequence encodes CASSPPGQGDTGELFF.

This rearrangement joins TRBV10-3 to TRBJ1-1; D not certain. V gave up 1 base and J gave up 3 bases, with 3 bases separating them. The CDR3 consists of 12 residues. Germline loops: CDR1 ENHRY, CDR2 SYGVKD. This chain's CDR3 is CAISELYTEAFF. In nucleotides, the CDR3 is TGTGCCATCAGTGAGTTATACACTGAAGCTTTCTTT.

This clone showed up just a few times. V gene TRBV25-1 combines with J gene TRBJ1-4; TRBD1 might be the D (6 bases). From germline, CDR1 is MGHDK and CDR2 SYGVNS. The CDR3 runs to 11 residues. V gave up 6 bases and J gave up 13 bases, with 12 bases separating them. CDR3 sequence reads: CASSVGRGLFF. DNA of the CDR3: TGTGCCAGCAGCGTGGGCAGGGGACTGTTTTTT.